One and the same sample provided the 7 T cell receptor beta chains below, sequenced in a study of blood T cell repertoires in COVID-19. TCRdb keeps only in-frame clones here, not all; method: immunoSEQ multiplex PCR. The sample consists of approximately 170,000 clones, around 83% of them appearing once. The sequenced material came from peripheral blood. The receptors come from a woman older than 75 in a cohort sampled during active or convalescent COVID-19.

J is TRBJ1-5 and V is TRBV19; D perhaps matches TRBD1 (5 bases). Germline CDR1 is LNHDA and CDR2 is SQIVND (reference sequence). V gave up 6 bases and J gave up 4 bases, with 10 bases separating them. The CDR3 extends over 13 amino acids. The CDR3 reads CASSAGRNQPQHF. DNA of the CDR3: TGTGCCAGTAGCGCGGGGCGGAATCAGCCCCAGCATTTT.

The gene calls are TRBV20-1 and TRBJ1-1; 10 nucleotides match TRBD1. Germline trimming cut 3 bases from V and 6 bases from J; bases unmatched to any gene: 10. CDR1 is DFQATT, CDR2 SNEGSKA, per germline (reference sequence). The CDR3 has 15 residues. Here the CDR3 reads CSASGIGQGESEAFF. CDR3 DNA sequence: TGCAGTGCTAGTGGAATAGGACAGGGGGAGTCTGAAGCTTTCTTT.

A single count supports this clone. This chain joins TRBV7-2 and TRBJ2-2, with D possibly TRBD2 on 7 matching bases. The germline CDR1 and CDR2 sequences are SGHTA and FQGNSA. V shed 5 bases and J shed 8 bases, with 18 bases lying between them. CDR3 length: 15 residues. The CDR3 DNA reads TGTGCCAGCAGCGCCCGGGGGGCCCATCTTGGGGAGCTGTTTTTT. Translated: CASSARGAHLGELFF.

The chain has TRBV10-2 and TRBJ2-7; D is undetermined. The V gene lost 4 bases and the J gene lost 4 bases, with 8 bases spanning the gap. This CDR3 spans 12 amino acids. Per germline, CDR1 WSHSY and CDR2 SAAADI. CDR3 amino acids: CASSGGSYEQYF. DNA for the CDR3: TGCGCCAGCAGTGGTGGCAGTTACGAGCAGTACTTC.

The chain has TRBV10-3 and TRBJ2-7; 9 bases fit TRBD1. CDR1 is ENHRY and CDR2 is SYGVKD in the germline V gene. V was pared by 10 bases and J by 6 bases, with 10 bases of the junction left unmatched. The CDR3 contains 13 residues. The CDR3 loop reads CATALQGAGEQYF. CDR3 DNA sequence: TGTGCCACCGCTCTACAGGGGGCAGGCGAGCAGTACTTC.

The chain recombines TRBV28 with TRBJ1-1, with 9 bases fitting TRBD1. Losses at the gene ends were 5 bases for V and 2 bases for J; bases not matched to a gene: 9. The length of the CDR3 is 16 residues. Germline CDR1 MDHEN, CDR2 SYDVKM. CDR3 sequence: CASSLSPGQGNTEAFF. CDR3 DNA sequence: TGTGCCAGCAGTCTCTCGCCGGGACAGGGCAACACTGAAGCTTTCTTT.

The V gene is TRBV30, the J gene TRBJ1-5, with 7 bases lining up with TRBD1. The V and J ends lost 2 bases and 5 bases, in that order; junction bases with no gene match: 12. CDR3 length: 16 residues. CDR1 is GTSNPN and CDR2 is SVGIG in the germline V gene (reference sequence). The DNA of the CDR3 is TGTGCCTGGAGTTACCCCGGACAGGTCTCCCATCAGCCCCAGCATTTT. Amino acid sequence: CAWSYPGQVSHQPQHF.